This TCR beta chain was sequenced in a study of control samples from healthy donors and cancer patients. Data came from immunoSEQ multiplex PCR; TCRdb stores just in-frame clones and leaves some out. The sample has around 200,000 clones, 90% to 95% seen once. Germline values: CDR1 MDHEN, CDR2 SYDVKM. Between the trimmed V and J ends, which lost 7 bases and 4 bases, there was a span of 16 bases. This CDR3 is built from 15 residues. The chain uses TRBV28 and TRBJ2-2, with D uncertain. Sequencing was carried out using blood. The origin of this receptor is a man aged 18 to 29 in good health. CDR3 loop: CASTRPLQLTGELFF. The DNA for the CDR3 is TGTGCCAGCACCCGACCCTTACAGCTCACCGGGGAGCTGTTTTTT.